This is a list of T cell receptor beta chains from one sample in a study of Ad26.COV2.S vaccination and SARS-CoV-2 variants. This table comes from immunoSEQ multiplex PCR, and its TCRdb copy is limited to in-frame clones, with some not included. The sample includes 400,000 or so clones, roughly nine tenths of them seen just once. Sequencing was performed on peripheral blood, taken in a trial of Ad26.COV2.S vaccine versus placebo. These TCRs come from a person between 18 and 60 years old who received the Ad26.COV2.S COVID-19 vaccine or a placebo. Each CDR3 is given with its conserved first and last residue. D genes are given only for firm matches. Size values are once, few and many counts, or a class for expanded clones, and some rows have none.

V gene,D gene,clone size,J gene,CDR3 protein,CDR3 DNA
TRBV19,TRBD2,-,TRBJ2-1,CASTSSGGVYNEQFF,TGTGCCAGTACCTCTAGCGGGGGAGTTTACAATGAGCAGTTCTTC
TRBV7-8,-,-,TRBJ1-2,CASSQPWSEGVYTF,TGTGCCAGCAGCCAACCGTGGAGTGAGGGGGTCTACACCTTC
TRBV7-9,TRBD1,-,TRBJ2-1,CASSLWSGQGLNEQFF,TGTGCCAGCAGCTTATGGTCGGGACAGGGATTGAATGAGCAGTTCTTC
TRBV5-6,-,-,TRBJ1-2,CASSSLYVSQRRYTF,TGTGCCAGCAGTAGCTTGTACGTAAGTCAGCGTCGGTACACCTTC
TRBV13,-,-,TRBJ1-6,CASRRAGGFRALHF,TGTGCCAGCAGGAGGGCCGGGGGATTTAGAGCCCTCCACTTT
TRBV5-6,TRBD1,once,TRBJ1-1,CASSPRGQGLTEAFF,TGTGCCAGCAGCCCTAGGGGACAGGGTCTTACTGAAGCTTTCTTT
TRBV7-9,-,-,TRBJ1-1,CASSLAENTEAFF,TGTGCCAGCAGCTTAGCAGAGAACACTGAAGCTTTCTTT
TRBV2,-,-,TRBJ1-3,CASRDYSGNTIYF,TGTGCCAGCAGAGATTACTCTGGAAACACCATATATTTT
TRBV29-1,TRBD1,-,TRBJ1-2,CSVVGRGREGYTF,TGCAGCGTTGTAGGCAGGGGGCGCGAGGGCTACACCTTC
TRBV21-1,-,-,TRBJ2-1,CASSKPGANEQFF,TGTGCCAGCAGCAAACCGGGGGCCAATGAGCAGTTCTTC
TRBV24-1,TRBD1,-,TRBJ2-7,CATSMTGAYEQYF,TGTGCCACCAGCATGACAGGGGCCTACGAGCAGTACTTC
TRBV7-9,TRBD1,once,TRBJ1-1,CASSLRDIAGGAFF,TGTGCCAGCAGCTTAAGGGATATTGCAGGGGGAGCTTTCTTT
TRBV3-1/TRBV3-2,-,once,TRBJ1-2,CASSQAVGGYTF,TGTGCCAGCAGCCAAGCCGTGGGCGGCTACACCTTC
TRBV6-5,TRBD1,-,TRBJ2-3,CATDRGLADTQYF,TGTGCCACCGACAGGGGATTAGCAGATACGCAGTATTTT
TRBV3-1/TRBV3-2,-,-,TRBJ2-1,CASSQVGQRRFF,TGTGCCAGCAGCCAAGTAGGGCAAAGGAGGTTCTTC
TRBV5-4,-,-,TRBJ1-2,CASSLEDCTF,TGTGCCAGCAGCTTGGAAGATTGCACCTTC
TRBV2,TRBD1,-,TRBJ1-2,CASPGTGAYGYTF,TGTGCCAGCCCCGGGACAGGGGCCTATGGCTACACCTTC
TRBV7-2,TRBD1,-,TRBJ1-1,CASSLQGASNTEAFF,TGTGCCAGCAGCTTACAGGGGGCGTCCAACACTGAAGCTTTCTTT
TRBV6-6,-,many,TRBJ1-1,CATRRGSNTEAFF,TGTGCCACTCGGCGGGGGTCCAACACTGAAGCTTTCTTT
TRBV11-2,-,-,TRBJ1-3,CASSLVLSHSGNTIYF,TGTGCCAGCAGCTTAGTGCTGTCCCACTCTGGAAACACCATATATTTT
TRBV10-1,TRBD1,-,TRBJ2-1,CATGIGDEQFF,TGCGCGACAGGGATTGGCGATGAGCAGTTCTTC
TRBV19,-,few,TRBJ2-7,CASSIGRGTYEQYF,TGTGCCAGTAGTATAGGACGGGGCACCTACGAGCAGTACTTC
TRBV7-2,-,-,TRBJ1-1,CASSLGGRVEAFF,TGTGCCAGCAGCTTAGGGGGGCGGGTTGAAGCTTTCTTT
TRBV6-5,-,once,TRBJ2-1,CASSSWPRGFNEQFF,TGTGCCAGCAGTTCATGGCCCCGAGGATTCAATGAGCAGTTCTTC
TRBV5-4,-,-,TRBJ1-1,CASSLVPGTEAFF,TGTGCCAGCAGCTTGGTCCCCGGAACTGAAGCTTTCTTT
TRBV3-1/TRBV3-2,TRBD1,-,TRBJ2-1,CASSQEGQGVKYNEQFF,TGTGCCAGCAGCCAAGAGGGACAGGGGGTAAAATACAATGAGCAGTTCTTC
TRBV10-3,-,-,TRBJ1-5,CAISERGYQPQHF,TGTGCCATCAGTGAAAGGGGGTATCAGCCCCAGCATTTT
TRBV7-9,TRBD2,-,TRBJ2-1,CASSPPGLAGSYNEQFF,TGTGCCAGCAGCCCACCGGGACTAGCGGGCTCCTACAATGAGCAGTTCTTC
TRBV27,-,-,TRBJ1-5,CASMTGGQPQHF,TGTGCCAGCATGACGGGAGGTCAGCCCCAGCATTTT
TRBV5-1,-,once,TRBJ1-1,CAIPVRVETEAFF,TGCGCCATCCCCGTCAGGGTGGAAACTGAAGCTTTCTTT
TRBV18,TRBD1,few,TRBJ1-2,CASSPGTGEFYGYTF,TGTGCCAGCTCACCAGGGACAGGGGAATTCTATGGCTACACCTTC
TRBV5-5,TRBD1,-,TRBJ1-1,CASNLNRGEVAFF,TGTGCCAGCAACCTCAACAGGGGAGAAGTAGCTTTCTTT
TRBV27,TRBD1,-,TRBJ1-1,CASSGTGGVSEAFF,TGTGCCAGCAGTGGGACAGGGGGGGTTAGTGAAGCTTTCTTT
TRBV29-1,TRBD2,once,TRBJ2-3,CSVASGGSTDTQYF,TGCAGCGTTGCTAGCGGGGGAAGCACAGATACGCAGTATTTT
TRBV7-6,-,-,TRBJ1-1,CASSPLNTEAFF,TGTGCCAGCAGCCCCCTGAACACTGAAGCTTTCTTT
TRBV11-1,-,-,TRBJ2-3,CASRRRTTQYF,TGTGCCAGCAGGAGAAGGACTACGCAGTATTTT
TRBV7-8,-,once,TRBJ1-1,CASSPQRSSHTEAFF,TGTGCCAGCAGCCCCCAGAGGTCGTCGCACACTGAAGCTTTCTTT
TRBV6-2/TRBV6-3,TRBD1,-,TRBJ1-1,CASSYSRTGGEGNTEAFF,TGTGCCAGCAGTTACTCAAGGACAGGGGGCGAAGGGAACACTGAAGCTTTCTTT
TRBV4-3,-,-,TRBJ2-2,CASSQRTRAVSGELFF,TGCGCCAGCAGCCAACGCACTCGAGCTGTTAGCGGGGAGCTGTTTTTT
TRBV5-1,-,-,TRBJ1-1,CASSLDGTFAEAFF,TGCGCCAGCAGCTTGGATGGGACATTTGCTGAAGCTTTCTTT
TRBV5-4,-,-,TRBJ2-7,CASSHLGGRGYEQYF,TGTGCCAGCAGCCACCTGGGGGGACGGGGTTACGAGCAGTACTTC
TRBV6-2/TRBV6-3,-,once,TRBJ2-1,CASSYGVGHEQFF,TGTGCCAGCAGTTACGGTGTTGGCCATGAGCAGTTCTTC
TRBV2,-,-,TRBJ1-6,CASRTDQNYNSPLHF,TGTGCCAGCAGGACGGATCAAAACTATAATTCACCCCTCCACTTT
TRBV4-3,-,-,TRBJ2-2,CASKNTEYANTGELFF,TGCGCCAGCAAAAATACGGAGTACGCGAACACCGGGGAGCTGTTTTTT
TRBV5-5,-,-,TRBJ2-7,CASSLGGRVEGYEQYF,TGTGCCAGCAGCTTGGGAGGGCGCGTAGAGGGCTACGAGCAGTACTTC
TRBV5-8,TRBD1,-,TRBJ2-1,CASSLGIGTEAYNEQFF,TGTGCCAGCAGCTTGGGAATCGGGACAGAGGCCTACAATGAGCAGTTCTTC
TRBV6-5,TRBD2,-,TRBJ2-5,CASERGRDETQYF,TGTGCCAGCGAGCGGGGAAGGGACGAGACCCAGTACTTC
TRBV3-1/TRBV3-2,TRBD2,-,TRBJ2-7,CASSQAGGAYEQYF,TGTGCCAGCAGCCAGGCGGGGGGGGCCTACGAGCAGTACTTC
TRBV2,TRBD1,-,TRBJ2-1,CASNRDRGNNEQFF,TGTGCCAGCAACCGGGACAGGGGGAACAATGAGCAGTTCTTC
TRBV30,-,-,TRBJ2-1,CAWSGTSGYGEQFF,TGTGCCTGGAGTGGGACTTCGGGGTATGGTGAGCAGTTCTTC
TRBV27,TRBD1,-,TRBJ2-1,CASSTDPGQVHNEQFF,TGTGCCAGCAGTACGGATCCGGGACAGGTACACAATGAGCAGTTCTTC
TRBV7-9,TRBD1,-,TRBJ2-3,CASSPKRDSPTDTQYF,TGTGCCAGCAGTCCAAAGAGGGACAGCCCCACAGATACGCAGTATTTT
TRBV6-2/TRBV6-3,-,-,TRBJ2-7,CASSYPGIYEQYF,TGTGCCAGCAGTTACCCGGGTATCTACGAGCAGTACTTC